The 13 T cell receptor beta chains presented below share a single source sample, sequenced in a study of CD8 T cells in Susac syndrome. It was with random hexamers that about 0.45 to 1 ug RNA was reverse transcribed. TCRdb passed the immunoSEQ multiplex PCR reads through MiXCR, listing each CDR3 protein once. The data contain roughly 130,000 distinct CDR3 sequences, 90% to 95% of them singletons. Source material: CD4+ T cells from PBMCs. The receptor set was obtained from a human donor in good health.

The chain joins TRBV3-1 to TRBJ2-1; D not resolved. The germline V and J ends were trimmed by 7 bases and 10 bases, with 14 bases remaining between them. Per the germline V gene, CDR1 is LGHDT and CDR2 is YNNKEL (reference sequence). The CDR3 extends over 12 amino acids. In DNA form, the CDR3 reads TGTGCCAGCACCCTGTCGGTGGGGGAGCAGTTCTTC. This gives the protein CASTLSVGEQFF.

This clonotype showed up just once. The chain is built from TRBV11-2 and TRBJ1-1, with D tentatively TRBD1 (5 bases). Trimming shortened V by 5 bases and J by 5 bases, and 15 bases separated the two germline ends. The CDR3 is made up of 14 amino acids. Germline CDR1 reads SGHAT; CDR2 reads FQNNGV. The CDR3 DNA reads TGTGCCAGCAGCCCCGTGAGGGGCGGTACTGAAGCTTTCTTT. This codes for CASSPVRGGTEAFF. Filled out from reference TRBV11-2 and TRBJ1-1, the complete variable domain reads EAGVAQSPRYKIIEKRQSVAFWCNPISGHATLYWYQQILGQGPKLLIQFQNNGVVDDSQLPKDRFSAERLKGVDSTLKIQPAKLEDSAVYLCASSPVRGGTEAFFGQGTRLTVV.

The rearrangement links TRBV15 to TRBJ2-7, with D unresolved. Trimming pared 0 bases from V and 7 bases from J, leaving 7 bases between. Per germline, CDR1 LNHNV and CDR2 YYDKDF (reference sequence). The CDR3 contains 12 residues. CDR3 DNA sequence: TGTGCCACCAGCAGAGATCCTACAGAGCAGTACTTC. Translating it yields CATSRDPTEQYF.

This chain uses TRBV18 with TRBJ1-1; D unresolved. Germline V gene lookup returns CDR1 KGHSH and CDR2 LQKENI. The CDR3 totals 14 residues. Trimming removed 2 bases at V and 4 bases at J, with 11 bases between. The CDR3 spells CASSPGLGGTEAFF. The CDR3 DNA reads TGTGCCAGCTCACCAGGTTTAGGAGGCACTGAAGCTTTCTTT.

The chain uses TRBV15 and TRBJ2-1; no clear D. Trimming removed 2 bases from V and 2 bases from J, with 1 base in between. The CDR3 spans 12 residues. The V gene's germline CDR1 is LNHNV and CDR2 YYDKDF (reference sequence). CDR3 in DNA: TGTGCCACCAGCAGACCCTACAATGAGCAGTTCTTC. Amino acid sequence: CATSRPYNEQFF.

This sequence joins TRBV7-9 and TRBJ2-1; perhaps TRBD1 as D (6 bases). The V end was cut by 7 bases, the J end by 8 bases, with 12 bases between. This CDR3 has 12 residues. From germline, CDR1 is SEHNR and CDR2 FQNEAQ (reference sequence). The DNA for the CDR3 is TGTGCCAGCAACCTTAAGGGGGATGAGCAGTTCTTC. It encodes CASNLKGDEQFF.

The chain links TRBV28 to TRBJ2-7, with D tentatively TRBD1 (6 bases). V was trimmed by 9 bases and J by 2 bases, leaving 14 bases between them. There are 13 residues in the CDR3. CDR1 and CDR2 (germline): MDHEN, SYDVKM. The CDR3 loop is CASQPGTTYEQYF. The DNA for the CDR3 is TGTGCCAGTCAACCGGGGACAACCTACGAGCAGTACTTC. Full variable domain (remainder filled in from reference TRBV28 and TRBJ2-7): DVKVTQSSRYLVKRTGEKVFLECVQDMDHENMFWYRQDPGLGLRLIYFSYDVKMKEKGDIPEGYSVSREKKERFSLILESASTNQTSMYLCASQPGTTYEQYFGPGTRLTVT.

This clonotype has a single count. The chain employs TRBV19 and TRBJ1-2; tentatively, D is TRBD1 (6 bases). Trimming shortened V by 5 bases and J by 2 bases, and 12 bases separated the two germline ends. The CDR3 loop spans 14 amino acids. Germline lookup yields CDR1 LNHDA and CDR2 SQIVND (reference sequence). The CDR3 bases are TGTGCCAGTAGTCCGGTTACAGGGAACTATGGCTACACCTTC. Translated, it gives CASSPVTGNYGYTF.

The CDR3 protein is CSVQPAGQGMNTEAFF. CDR3 sequence (DNA): TGCAGCGTTCAACCCGCGGGACAGGGCATGAACACTGAAGCTTTCTTT. V gene TRBV29-1 combines with J gene TRBJ1-1; 9 bases are a match to TRBD1. Trimming removed 5 bases from V and 0 bases from J; junction bases left unmatched: 10. This CDR3 region has 16 residues. Germline values: CDR1 SQVTM, CDR2 ANQGSEA.

This clonotype showed up just once. V and J are TRBV5-1 and TRBJ2-5; 8 nucleotides agree with TRBD2. The CDR3 extends over 13 amino acids. After removal of 0 bases from V and 11 bases from J, the junction contained 6 bases not matched to a gene. Germline V gene sequence: CDR1 SGHRS, CDR2 YFSETQ. The CDR3 protein is CASSLEAGAYQYF. In nucleotides, the CDR3 is TGCGCCAGCAGCTTGGAAGCGGGAGCTTATCAGTACTTC. The full variable domain, in which reference TRBV5-1 and TRBJ2-5 provide the parts outside the CDR3, is KAGVTQTPRYLIKTRGQQVTLSCSPISGHRSVSWYQQTPGQGLQFLFEYFSETQRNKGNFPGRFSGRQFSNSRSEMNVSTLELGDSALYLCASSLEAGAYQYFGPGTRLLVL.

V usage is TRBV5-1 and J usage is TRBJ2-1, with a possible D match to TRBD1 (6 bases). The length of the CDR3 is 16 residues. Germline-derived CDR1 and CDR2 are SGHRS and YFSETQ. Trimming stripped 4 bases from V and 1 base from J, with 15 bases between. The CDR3 DNA reads TGCGCCAGCAGCCAAGACAGTCAGGGGTCCTACAATGAGCAGTTCTTC. The encoded protein is CASSQDSQGSYNEQFF. Together with reference TRBV5-1 and TRBJ2-1, the CDR3 gives the full variable domain: KAGVTQTPRYLIKTRGQQVTLSCSPISGHRSVSWYQQTPGQGLQFLFEYFSETQRNKGNFPGRFSGRQFSNSRSEMNVSTLELGDSALYLCASSQDSQGSYNEQFFGPGTRLTVL.

V and J are TRBV21-1 and TRBJ2-7; the table's D gene call, TRBD1, was not cross checked with the DNA. TRBV21-1 is termed a pseudogene. This CDR3 region has 12 residues. The CDR3 sequence: CASSPRDYEQYF. CDR3 in DNA: TGTGCCAGCAGTCCTCGGGATTACGAGCAGTACTTC.

The gene calls are TRBV5-1 and TRBJ2-5; D is ambiguous. Germline values: CDR1 SGHRS, CDR2 YFSETQ. This CDR3 region has 13 residues. V dropped 7 bases and J dropped 1 base, with 11 bases sitting between them. CDR3 region: CASHAGRQETQYF. CDR3 coding DNA: TGCGCCAGCCATGCAGGCCGCCAAGAGACCCAGTACTTC. Based on the CDR3 plus reference TRBV5-1 and TRBJ2-5, the full variable domain is KAGVTQTPRYLIKTRGQQVTLSCSPISGHRSVSWYQQTPGQGLQFLFEYFSETQRNKGNFPGRFSGRQFSNSRSEMNVSTLELGDSALYLCASHAGRQETQYFGPGTRLLVL.